This T cell receptor beta chain appears in the sequencing data of a study of tumor-infiltrating lymphocytes in oesophageal squamous cell carcinoma. This clonotype appeared many times. Per germline, CDR1 SGHKS and CDR2 YYEKEE (reference sequence). V was clipped by 5 bases and J by 8 bases, with 13 bases between them. The CDR3 covers 12 residues. TCRdb re-called the PCR reads through MiXCR, storing one row per CDR3 protein. Among tens of thousands of distinct CDR3 sequences, approximately 37% were seen once, and the ten largest hold 15% to 20%. The chain uses TRBV5-5 and TRBJ1-2; D not resolved. This clonotype was sampled from a female donor with esophageal squamous cell carcinoma. Sequencing input: esophageal tumor tissue. DNA of the CDR3: TGTGCCAGCAGGTCCGGGCCCAGCGGCTACACCTTC. Translation: CASRSGPSGYTF.